This T cell receptor beta chain is drawn from a study of cytomegalovirus exposure and HLA in healthy donors. Whole-study findings and limits: The authors listed about 170 TCR beta chains as cytomegalovirus-associated. Researchers reportedly found TCR beta sequences accurately predicted most subjects' HLA-A and HLA-B alleles.

This clone was seen a few times. The antigen is undetermined. The PCR had 60 Vbeta and 13 Jbeta primers. Data came from immunoSEQ multiplex PCR; TCRdb stores just in-frame clones and leaves some out. The repertoire includes 130,000 to 150,000 clones, nearly 80% of them detected once, and about 3% sits in the top ten. Germline loops: CDR1 MNHEY, CDR2 SVGAGI. The ends lost 6 bases at V and 0 bases at J; junction bases unmatched: 5. CDR3 length equals 15 residues. Material for sequencing was PBMCs. This rearrangement joins TRBV6-5 to TRBJ1-5; TRBD1 aligns across 7 bases. The receptor comes from a middle-aged man in good health and CMV-seropositive. CDR3 in amino acids: CASRSGQYSNQPQHF. The CDR3 DNA reads as TGTGCCAGCAGGTCGGGACAGTATAGCAATCAGCCCCAGCATTTT.